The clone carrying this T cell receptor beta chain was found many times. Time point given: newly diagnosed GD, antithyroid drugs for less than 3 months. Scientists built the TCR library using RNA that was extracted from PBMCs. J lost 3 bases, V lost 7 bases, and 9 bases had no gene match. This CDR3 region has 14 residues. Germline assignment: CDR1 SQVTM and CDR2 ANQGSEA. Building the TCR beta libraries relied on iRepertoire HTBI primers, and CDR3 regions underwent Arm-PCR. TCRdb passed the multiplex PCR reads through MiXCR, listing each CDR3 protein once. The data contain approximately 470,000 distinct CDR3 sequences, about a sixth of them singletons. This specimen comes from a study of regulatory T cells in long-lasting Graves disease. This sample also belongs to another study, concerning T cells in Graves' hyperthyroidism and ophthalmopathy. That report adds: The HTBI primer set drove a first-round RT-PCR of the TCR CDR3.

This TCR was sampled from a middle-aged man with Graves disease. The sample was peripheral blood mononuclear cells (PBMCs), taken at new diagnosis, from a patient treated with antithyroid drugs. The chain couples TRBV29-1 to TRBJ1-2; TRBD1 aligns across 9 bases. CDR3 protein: CSGGQGSGDYGYTF. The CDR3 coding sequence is TGCAGCGGGGGACAGGGCTCGGGGGACTATGGCTACACCTTC.